The rows below give T cell receptor beta chains drawn from one sample of a study of neurological immune-mediated disorders. MiXCR, run by TCRdb on the 5' RACE reads, gives a single entry per CDR3 protein. The profile shows over 70,000 distinct CDR3 sequences, about 10% of them singletons. The sample taken for sequencing was PBMCs. The receptors were sampled from a man under 40 in good health. Each CDR3 is given with its conserved first and last residue. Fields, in order: D gene, J gene, clone size, CDR3 length, V gene, CDR3 DNA, CDR3 protein. D genes are given only for firm matches. Clone size is stated in some rows and not others, as once, few, many or a class when expanded.

TRBD1	TRBJ1-2	many	12	TRBV29-1	TGCAGCGCCGAGGGACAGGGGCATGGCTACACCTTC	CSAEGQGHGYTF
-	TRBJ2-3	many	11	TRBV28	TGTGCCAGCGGGGACCCAGATACGCAGTATTTT	CASGDPDTQYF
-	TRBJ2-3	many	11	TRBV29-1	TGCAGCGTTCTCTACACAGATACGCAGTATTTT	CSVLYTDTQYF
TRBD2	TRBJ2-1	few	15	TRBV15	TGTGCCACCAGCAGACGGGCTAGCGGGATGAATGAGCAGTTCTTC	CATSRRASGMNEQFF
TRBD1	TRBJ2-7	many	14	TRBV7-2	TGTGCCAGCAGCCGACCTGGACAGGGCTACGAGCAGTACTTC	CASSRPGQGYEQYF
-	TRBJ1-3	many	13	TRBV20-1	TGCAGTGCTAGACAGAGCTCTGGAAACACCATATATTTT	CSARQSSGNTIYF
-	TRBJ2-5	-	13	TRBV2	TGTGCCAGCAGTGAGGGCAGGGGGGGGACCCAGTACTTC	CASSEGRGGTQYF
-	TRBJ2-3	many	10	TRBV29-1	TGCAGCGTTTATTCAGATACGCAGTATTTT	CSVYSDTQYF
-	TRBJ1-4	many	13	TRBV11-2	TGTGCCAGCACCAGGGACTTTCGGGAAAAACTGTTTTTT	CASTRDFREKLFF
TRBD2	TRBJ2-3	many	16	TRBV12-3/TRBV12-4	TGTGCCAGCAGTACCGACCTAGCGGCGGGCACAGATACGCAGTATTTT	CASSTDLAAGTDTQYF
-	TRBJ2-3	many	11	TRBV24-1	TGTGCCACCAGTTGGTCAGATACGCAGTATTTT	CATSWSDTQYF
TRBD2	TRBJ2-5	many	16	TRBV20-1	TGCAGTGCTAGCGGGTCCCTAGCGGGAGTCGAAGAGACCCAGTACTTC	CSASGSLAGVEETQYF
-	TRBJ2-5	many	14	TRBV11-2	TGTGCCAGCAGCTTAGAATTCGACACAAAGACCCAGTACTTC	CASSLEFDTKTQYF
TRBD1	TRBJ2-7	many	15	TRBV5-1	TGCGCCAGCAGCTCAACCGGGACAGGGTCCTACGAGCAGTACTTC	CASSSTGTGSYEQYF
TRBD2	TRBJ2-1	many	19	TRBV7-2	TGTGCCAGCAGCCTGACTGGGACTAGCGGGAGGCCCGCCTACAATGAGCAGTTCTTC	CASSLTGTSGRPAYNEQFF
-	TRBJ2-3	many	15	TRBV18	TGTGCCAGCTCACGGACCAAACAGCCGGCGGATACGCAGTATTTT	CASSRTKQPADTQYF
-	TRBJ2-3	many	15	TRBV18	TGTGCCAGCTCACCACAGGAGGGGGGCACAGATACGCAGTATTTT	CASSPQEGGTDTQYF
TRBD1	TRBJ2-2	many	13	TRBV14	TGTGCCAGCAGCCCGACAGGGTCCGGGGAGCTGTTTTTT	CASSPTGSGELFF
TRBD2	TRBJ2-5	-	17	TRBV5-4	TGTGCCATCAGCGTGAATAGCGGGAGGGCCTTGGAGGAGACCCAGTACTTC	CAISVNSGRALEETQYF
TRBD1	TRBJ1-2	many	13	TRBV10-3	TGTGCCATATTGCTCGGACAGGGGGCTGGCTACACCTTC	CAILLGQGAGYTF
TRBD2	TRBJ2-7	many	14	TRBV6-6	TGTGCCAGCAGACCAGGACTAGCCGGGGGCGAGCAGTACTTC	CASRPGLAGGEQYF
TRBD1	TRBJ2-2	many	20	TRBV24-1	TGTGCCACCAGTGATTTGCAAATCGGCAGGGGGCCTACGAACACCGGGGAGCTGTTTTTT	CATSDLQIGRGPTNTGELFF